The present TCR beta chain was sequenced within a study of CD8+CD57+ T cells in acquired aplastic anemia. Study details: Healthy donors gave approximately 10 million reads on average for CD4+ cells.

The CDR3 contains 15 residues. Germline V lookup: CDR1 KGHSH, CDR2 LQKENI. V gave up 3 bases and J gave up 0 bases, with 11 bases separating them. This clonotype has only a few counts. Antigen unknown. TCR beta VDJ combinations and CDR3 sequences were profiled from genomic DNA. TCRdb analysed the reads with MiXCR anew, one entry per CDR3 protein. The repertoire has just over 400,000 distinct CDR3 sequences, 65% to 80% of them found once; the top ten carry more than 3.5%. Broader study findings: Researchers reported that CD8+ Simpson's diversity was not significantly different in patients versus controls.

V is TRBV18 and J is TRBJ1-1; perhaps TRBD1 as D (6 bases). The material sequenced was sorted CD4+, CD8+, or CD8+CD57+ T cells (not recorded which) from PBMCs. This receptor was identified in a human donor in good health, serving as a control. The CDR3 coding sequence is TGTGCCAGCTCACCCGAGGGACACCTGAACACTGAAGCTTTCTTT. Its translation is CASSPEGHLNTEAFF.